The 2 T cell receptor beta chains reported below all come from one sample, sequenced in a study of identical twins. TCRdb re-called the 5' RACE reads through MiXCR, storing one row per CDR3 protein. The sample carries about 920,000 distinct CDR3 sequences, roughly an eighth recorded once. These data are also associated with another study on yellow fever vaccine responses in identical twins.

Input material: PBMCs. The receptors were gathered from a young woman in good health.

The sample holds many counts of this clonotype. The chain employs TRBV20-1 and TRBJ2-7; 8 bases fit TRBD1. The germline V gene encodes CDR1 DFQATT and CDR2 SNEGSKA (reference sequence). Trimming cost V 5 bases and J 2 bases; bases outside gene matches: 5. This CDR3 contains 13 residues. CDR3 DNA: TGCAGTGCTTTAGGACAGGGACCCTACGAGCAGTACGTC. Protein: CSALGQGPYEQYV.

This clonotype appeared a few times. The chain recombines TRBV6-1 with TRBJ2-3; D remains unclear. Germline V gene data show CDR1 as MNHNS and CDR2 as SASEGT. V lost 7 bases to trimming and J lost 6 bases, with 17 bases between them. This CDR3 contains 14 residues. CDR3 nucleotide sequence: TGTGCCAGCACGATCGATACGCCAAAGGATACGCAGTATTTT. Its translation is CASTIDTPKDTQYF.